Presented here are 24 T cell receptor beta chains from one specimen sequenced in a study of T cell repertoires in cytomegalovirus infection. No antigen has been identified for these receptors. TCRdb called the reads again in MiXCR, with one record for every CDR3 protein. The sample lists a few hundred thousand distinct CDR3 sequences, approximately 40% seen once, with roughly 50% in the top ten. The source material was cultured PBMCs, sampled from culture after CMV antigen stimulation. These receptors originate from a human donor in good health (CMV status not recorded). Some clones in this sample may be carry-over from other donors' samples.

The CDR3 reads CASSGGRLAPNEQFF. The CDR3 DNA is TGTGCCAGCAGTGGGGGGAGACTAGCGCCTAATGAGCAGTTCTTC. The gene calls are TRBV2 and TRBJ2-1, with 8 nucleotides matching TRBD2. The CDR3 has 15 amino acids. CDR1 SNHLY and CDR2 FYNNEI come from the germline V gene. Losses at the gene ends were 4 bases for V and 7 bases for J; bases not matched to a gene: 9.

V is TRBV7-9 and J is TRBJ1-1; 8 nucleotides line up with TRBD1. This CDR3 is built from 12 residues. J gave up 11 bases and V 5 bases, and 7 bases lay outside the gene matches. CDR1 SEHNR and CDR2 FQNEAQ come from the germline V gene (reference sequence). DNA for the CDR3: TGTGCCAGCAGCCAAGGACAGGGTTTCGCTTTCTTT. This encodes CASSQGQGFAFF.

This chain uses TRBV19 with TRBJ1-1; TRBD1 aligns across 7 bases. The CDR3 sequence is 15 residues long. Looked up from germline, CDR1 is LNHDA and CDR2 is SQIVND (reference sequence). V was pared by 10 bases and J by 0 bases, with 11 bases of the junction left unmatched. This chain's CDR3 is CATLPGQHLNTEAFF. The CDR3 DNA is TGTGCCACCCTGCCGGGACAGCACTTGAACACTGAAGCTTTCTTT.

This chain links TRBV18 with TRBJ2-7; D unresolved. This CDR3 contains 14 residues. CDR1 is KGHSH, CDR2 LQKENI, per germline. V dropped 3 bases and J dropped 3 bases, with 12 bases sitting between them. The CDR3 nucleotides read TGTGCCAGCTCACCGGGTGCTCTAGGCTACGAGCAGTACTTC. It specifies CASSPGALGYEQYF.

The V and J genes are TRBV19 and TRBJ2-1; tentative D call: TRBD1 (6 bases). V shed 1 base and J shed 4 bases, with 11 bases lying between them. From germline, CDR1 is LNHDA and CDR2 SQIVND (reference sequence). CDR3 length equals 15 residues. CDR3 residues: CASSIGGGFYNEQFF. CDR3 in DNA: TGTGCCAGTAGTATAGGAGGGGGTTTTTACAATGAGCAGTTCTTC.

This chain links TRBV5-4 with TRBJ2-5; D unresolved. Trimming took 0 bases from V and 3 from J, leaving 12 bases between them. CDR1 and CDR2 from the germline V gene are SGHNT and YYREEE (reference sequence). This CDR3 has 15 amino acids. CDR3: CASSLVGRAEETQYF. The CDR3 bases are TGTGCCAGCAGCTTGGTAGGTCGGGCCGAAGAGACCCAGTACTTC. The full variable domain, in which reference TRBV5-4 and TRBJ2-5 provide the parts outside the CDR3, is ETGVTQSPTHLIKTRGQQVTLRCSSQSGHNTVSWYQQALGQGPQFIFQYYREEENGRGNFPPRFSGLQFPNYSSELNVNALELDDSALYLCASSLVGRAEETQYFGPGTRLLVL.

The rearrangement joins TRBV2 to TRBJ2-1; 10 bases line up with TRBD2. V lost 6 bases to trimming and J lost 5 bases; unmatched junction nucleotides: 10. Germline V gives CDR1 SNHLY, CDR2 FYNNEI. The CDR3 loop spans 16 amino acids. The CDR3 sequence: CASRPDLLAGNNEQFF. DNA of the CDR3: TGTGCCAGCAGGCCCGACTTACTAGCGGGAAACAATGAGCAGTTCTTC. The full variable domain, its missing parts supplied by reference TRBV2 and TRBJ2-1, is EPEVTQTPSHQVTQMGQEVILRCVPISNHLYFYWYRQILGQKVEFLVSFYNNEISEKSEIFDDQFSVERPDGSNFTLKIRSTKLEDSAMYFCASRPDLLAGNNEQFFGPGTRLTVL.

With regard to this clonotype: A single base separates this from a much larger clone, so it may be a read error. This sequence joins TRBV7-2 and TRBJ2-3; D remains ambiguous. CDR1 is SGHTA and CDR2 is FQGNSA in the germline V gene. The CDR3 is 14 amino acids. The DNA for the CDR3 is TGTGCCAGCAGCTTAGAAGGGTACTTTGATATGCAGTATTTT. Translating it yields CASSLEGYFDMQYF.

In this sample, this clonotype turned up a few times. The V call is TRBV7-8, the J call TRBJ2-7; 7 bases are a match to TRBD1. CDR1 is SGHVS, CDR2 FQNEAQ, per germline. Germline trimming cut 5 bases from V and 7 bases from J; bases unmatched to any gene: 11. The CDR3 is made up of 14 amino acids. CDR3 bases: TGTGCCAGCAGCCCCCCCCAGGGGGTGAGGGAGCAGTACTTC. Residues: CASSPPQGVREQYF.

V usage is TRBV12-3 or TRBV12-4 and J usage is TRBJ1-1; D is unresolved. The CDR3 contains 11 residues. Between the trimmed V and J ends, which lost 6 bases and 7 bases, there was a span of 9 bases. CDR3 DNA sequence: TGTGCCAGCAGCCTAATAAATGAAGCTTTCTTT. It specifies CASSLINEAFF.

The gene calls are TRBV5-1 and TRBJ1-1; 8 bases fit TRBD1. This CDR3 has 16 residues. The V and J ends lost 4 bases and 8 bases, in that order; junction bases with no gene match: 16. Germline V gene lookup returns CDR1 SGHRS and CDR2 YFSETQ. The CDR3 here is CASSAPYGEGQEEAFF. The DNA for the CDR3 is TGCGCCAGCAGCGCTCCATACGGGGAGGGACAGGAGGAAGCTTTCTTT.

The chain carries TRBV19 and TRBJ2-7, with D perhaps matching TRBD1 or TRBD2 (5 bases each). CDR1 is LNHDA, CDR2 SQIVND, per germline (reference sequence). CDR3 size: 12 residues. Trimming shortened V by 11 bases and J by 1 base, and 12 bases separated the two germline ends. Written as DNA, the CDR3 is TGTGCCGTCCGGGACGCGTCCTACGAGCAGTACTTC. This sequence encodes CAVRDASYEQYF.

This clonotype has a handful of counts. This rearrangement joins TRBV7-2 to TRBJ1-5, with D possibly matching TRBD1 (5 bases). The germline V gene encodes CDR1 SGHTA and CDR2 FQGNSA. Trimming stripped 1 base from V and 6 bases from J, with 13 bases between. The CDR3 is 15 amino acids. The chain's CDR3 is CASSLVGAGTQPQHF. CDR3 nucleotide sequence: TGTGCCAGCAGCTTAGTAGGGGCAGGGACTCAGCCCCAGCATTTT.

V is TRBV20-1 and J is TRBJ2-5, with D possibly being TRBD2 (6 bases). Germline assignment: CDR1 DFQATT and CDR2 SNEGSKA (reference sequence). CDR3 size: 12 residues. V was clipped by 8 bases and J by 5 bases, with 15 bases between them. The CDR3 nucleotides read TGCAGTCATTGGGGGGATCGGGAGACCCAGTACTTC. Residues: CSHWGDRETQYF.

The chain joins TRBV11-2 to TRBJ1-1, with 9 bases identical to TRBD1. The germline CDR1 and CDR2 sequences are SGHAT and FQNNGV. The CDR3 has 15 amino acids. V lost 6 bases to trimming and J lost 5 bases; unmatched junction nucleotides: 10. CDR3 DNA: TGTGCCAGCAGTCCAGGACAGGGGCTGAGTACTGAAGCTTTCTTT. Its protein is CASSPGQGLSTEAFF.

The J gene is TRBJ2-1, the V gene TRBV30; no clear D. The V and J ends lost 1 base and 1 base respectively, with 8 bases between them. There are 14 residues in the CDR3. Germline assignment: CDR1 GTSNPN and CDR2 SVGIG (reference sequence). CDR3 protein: CAWSGQNSYNEQFF. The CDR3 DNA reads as TGTGCCTGGAGTGGCCAGAATTCCTACAATGAGCAGTTCTTC.

The CDR3 spells CASSTQERGTDTQYF. CDR3 sequence (DNA): TGTGCCAGCAGCACCCAAGAGCGGGGCACAGATACGCAGTATTTT. The J gene is TRBJ2-3, the V gene TRBV7-2; TRBD2 is a possible D gene (6 bases). The CDR3 loop spans 15 amino acids. In germline, CDR1 is SGHTA, CDR2 FQGNSA. V lost 5 bases and J 1 base, leaving 13 bases between the germline ends.

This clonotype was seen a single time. This CDR3 is CASKGGTNQPQHF. In DNA form, the CDR3 reads TGTGCCAGCAAGGGGGGCACCAATCAGCCCCAGCATTTT. The chain couples TRBV12-3 or TRBV12-4 to TRBJ1-5; tentatively, D is TRBD1 (6 bases). The CDR3 contains 13 residues. V gave up 7 bases and J gave up 3 bases, with 10 bases separating them.

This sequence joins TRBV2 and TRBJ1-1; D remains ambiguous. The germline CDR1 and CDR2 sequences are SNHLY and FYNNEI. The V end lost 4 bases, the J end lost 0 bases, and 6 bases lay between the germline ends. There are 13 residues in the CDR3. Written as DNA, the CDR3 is TGTGCCAGCAGTGTCGAGCTGAACACTGAAGCTTTCTTT. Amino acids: CASSVELNTEAFF.

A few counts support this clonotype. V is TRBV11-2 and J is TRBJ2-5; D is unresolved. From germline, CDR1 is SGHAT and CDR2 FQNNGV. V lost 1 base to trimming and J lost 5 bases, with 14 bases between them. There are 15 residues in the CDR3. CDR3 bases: TGTGCCAGCAGCTTAGGGGCCCCTCAACAGGAGACCCAGTACTTC. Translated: CASSLGAPQQETQYF.

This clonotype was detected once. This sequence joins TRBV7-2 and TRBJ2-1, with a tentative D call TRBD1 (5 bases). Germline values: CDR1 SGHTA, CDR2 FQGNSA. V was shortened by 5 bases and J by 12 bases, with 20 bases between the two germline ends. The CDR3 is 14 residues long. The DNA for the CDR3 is TGTGCCAGCAGCGAATTTCCTAGGACACAGGCGCAGTTCTTC. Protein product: CASSEFPRTQAQFF. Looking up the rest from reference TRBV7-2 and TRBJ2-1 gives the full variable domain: GAGVSQSPSNKVTEKGKDVELRCDPISGHTALYWYRQSLGQGLEFLIYFQGNSAPDKSGLPSDRFSAERTGGSVSTLTIQRTQQEDSAVYLCASSEFPRTQAQFFGPGTRLTVL.

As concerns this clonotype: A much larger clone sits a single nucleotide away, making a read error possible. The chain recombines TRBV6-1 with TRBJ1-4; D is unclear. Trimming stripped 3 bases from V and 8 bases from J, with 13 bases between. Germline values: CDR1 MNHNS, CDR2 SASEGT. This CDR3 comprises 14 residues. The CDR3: CASSEEHRVEKLFF. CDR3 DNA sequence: TGTGCCAGCAGTGAGGAACATAGGGTCGAAAAACTGTTTTTT.

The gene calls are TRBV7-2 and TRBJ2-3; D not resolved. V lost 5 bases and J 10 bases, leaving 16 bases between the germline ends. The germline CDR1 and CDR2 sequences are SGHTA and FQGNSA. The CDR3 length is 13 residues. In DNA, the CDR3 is TGTGCCAGCAGCCTCACTTTGGGGTGGCCGCAGTATTTT. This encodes CASSLTLGWPQYF.

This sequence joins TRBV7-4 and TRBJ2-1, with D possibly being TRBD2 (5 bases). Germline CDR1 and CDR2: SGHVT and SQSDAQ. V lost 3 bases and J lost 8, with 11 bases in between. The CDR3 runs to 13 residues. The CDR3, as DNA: TGTGCCAGCAGCTTTAGGCGGGTCGATGAGCAGTTCTTC. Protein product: CASSFRRVDEQFF.